This section outlines one T cell receptor (beta chain) sequence together with its context. This entry comes from a study of blood T cell repertoires in COVID-19. Study details: The United States, Italy and Spain provided the acute and convalescent COVID-19 samples. T cells, B-cell-depleted T cells, or PBMCs supplied cDNA or gDNA.

Per the original methods: Quantification of nucleated cells was approximated via reference gene primer amplification. Here immunoSEQ multiplex PCR was the method, and the copy in TCRdb shows in-frame clones only, minus some. V, J and clone size derive from that table, while D and trimming were established from the DNA sequence. The table includes tens of thousands of clones, about 80% detected once. After removal of 5 bases from V and 4 bases from J, the junction contained 7 bases not matched to a gene. The CDR3 runs to 14 residues. CDR1 is SNHLY and CDR2 is FYNNEI in the germline V gene. Sequencing used peripheral blood. The chain recombines TRBV2 with TRBJ1-1; 7 bases map to TRBD1. The clonotype comes from a man aged 60 to 69 with active COVID-19. The CDR3 loop is CASSSTGWGTEAFF. The CDR3 DNA follows: TGTGCCAGCAGTTCGACAGGGTGGGGCACTGAAGCTTTCTTT.